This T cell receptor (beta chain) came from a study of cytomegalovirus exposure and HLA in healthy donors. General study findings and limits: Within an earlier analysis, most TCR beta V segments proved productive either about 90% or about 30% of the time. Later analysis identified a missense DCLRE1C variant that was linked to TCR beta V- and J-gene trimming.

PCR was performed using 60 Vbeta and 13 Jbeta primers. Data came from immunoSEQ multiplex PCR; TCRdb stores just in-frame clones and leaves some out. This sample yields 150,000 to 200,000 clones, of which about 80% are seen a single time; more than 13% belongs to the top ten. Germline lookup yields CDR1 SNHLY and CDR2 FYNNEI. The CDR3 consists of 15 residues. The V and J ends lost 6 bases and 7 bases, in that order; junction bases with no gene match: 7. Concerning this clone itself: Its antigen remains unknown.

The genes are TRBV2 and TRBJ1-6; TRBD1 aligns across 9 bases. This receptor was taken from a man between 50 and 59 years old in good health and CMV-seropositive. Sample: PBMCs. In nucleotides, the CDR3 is TGTGCCAGCAGGAATACCGGGACAGGGAATTCACCCCTCCACTTT. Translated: CASRNTGTGNSPLHF.